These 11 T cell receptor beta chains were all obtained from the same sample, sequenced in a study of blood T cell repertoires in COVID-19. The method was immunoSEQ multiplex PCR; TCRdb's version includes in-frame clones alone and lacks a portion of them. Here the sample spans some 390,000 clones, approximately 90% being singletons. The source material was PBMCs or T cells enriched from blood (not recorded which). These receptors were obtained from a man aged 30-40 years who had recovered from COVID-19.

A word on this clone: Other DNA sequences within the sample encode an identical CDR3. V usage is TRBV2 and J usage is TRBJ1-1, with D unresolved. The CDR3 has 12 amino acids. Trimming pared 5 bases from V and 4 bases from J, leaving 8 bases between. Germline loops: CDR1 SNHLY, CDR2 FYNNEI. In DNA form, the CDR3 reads TGTGCCAGCAGTCCCACGGGCACTGAAGCTTTCTTT. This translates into CASSPTGTEAFF.

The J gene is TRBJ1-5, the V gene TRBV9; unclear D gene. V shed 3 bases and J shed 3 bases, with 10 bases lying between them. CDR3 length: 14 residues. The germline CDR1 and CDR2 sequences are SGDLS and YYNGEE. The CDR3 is CASSAGEFNQPQHF. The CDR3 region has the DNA TGTGCCAGCAGCGCCGGGGAGTTCAATCAGCCCCAGCATTTT.

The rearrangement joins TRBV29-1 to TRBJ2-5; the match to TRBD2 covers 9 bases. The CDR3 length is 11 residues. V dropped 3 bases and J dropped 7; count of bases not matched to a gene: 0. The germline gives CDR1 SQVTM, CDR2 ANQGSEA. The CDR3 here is CSVEREGTQYF. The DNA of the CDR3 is TGCAGCGTTGAGCGGGAGGGGACCCAGTACTTC.

As DNA, the CDR3 is TGTGCCATCAGTGACTCCTCCGGGGAGCTGTTTTTT. Protein: CAISDSSGELFF. The gene calls are TRBV10-3 and TRBJ2-2; D not resolved. Per the germline V gene, CDR1 is ENHRY and CDR2 is SYGVKD. The CDR3 runs 12 residues. The V end lost 3 bases, the J end lost 6 bases, and 5 bases lay between the germline ends.

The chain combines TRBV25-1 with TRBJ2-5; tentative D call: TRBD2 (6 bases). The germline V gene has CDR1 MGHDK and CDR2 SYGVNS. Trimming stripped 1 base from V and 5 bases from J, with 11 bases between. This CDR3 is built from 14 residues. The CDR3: CASSEFAGMETQYF. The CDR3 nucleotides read TGTGCCAGCAGTGAATTCGCGGGGATGGAGACCCAGTACTTC.

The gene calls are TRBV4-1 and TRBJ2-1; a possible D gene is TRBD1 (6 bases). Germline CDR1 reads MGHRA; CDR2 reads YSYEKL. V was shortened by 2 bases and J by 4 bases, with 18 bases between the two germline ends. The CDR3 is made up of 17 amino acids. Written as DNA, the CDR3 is TGCGCCAGCAGCCAATGGAGTGGGGACAAAACATACAATGAGCAGTTCTTC. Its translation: CASSQWSGDKTYNEQFF.

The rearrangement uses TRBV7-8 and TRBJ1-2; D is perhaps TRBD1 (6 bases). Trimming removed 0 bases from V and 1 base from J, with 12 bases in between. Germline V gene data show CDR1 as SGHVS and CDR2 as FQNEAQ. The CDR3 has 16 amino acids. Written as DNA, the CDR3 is TGTGCCAGCAGCTTAGCGGACAGTTCTTTTAACTATGGCTACACCTTC. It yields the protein CASSLADSSFNYGYTF.

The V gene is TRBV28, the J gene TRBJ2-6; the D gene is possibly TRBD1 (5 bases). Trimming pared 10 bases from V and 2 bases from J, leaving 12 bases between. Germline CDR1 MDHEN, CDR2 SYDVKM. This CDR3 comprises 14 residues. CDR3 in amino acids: CATDSSAGANVLTF. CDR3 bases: TGTGCCACCGACAGTTCGGCTGGGGCCAACGTCCTGACTTTC.

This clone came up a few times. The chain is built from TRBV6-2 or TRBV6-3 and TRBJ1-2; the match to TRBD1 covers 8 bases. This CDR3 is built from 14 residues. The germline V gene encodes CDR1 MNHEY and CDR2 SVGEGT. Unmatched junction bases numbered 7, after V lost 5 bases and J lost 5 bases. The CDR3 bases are TGTGCCAGCAGTATCGGGACAGGAGGTTATGGCTACACCTTC. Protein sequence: CASSIGTGGYGYTF.

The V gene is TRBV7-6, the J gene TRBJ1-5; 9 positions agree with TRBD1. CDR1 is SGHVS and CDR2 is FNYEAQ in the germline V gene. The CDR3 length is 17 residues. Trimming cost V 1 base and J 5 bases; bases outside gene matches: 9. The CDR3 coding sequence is TGTGCCAGCAGCTTAGAATCCGGGACAGGGCTTCATCAGCCCCAGCATTTT. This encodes CASSLESGTGLHQPQHF.

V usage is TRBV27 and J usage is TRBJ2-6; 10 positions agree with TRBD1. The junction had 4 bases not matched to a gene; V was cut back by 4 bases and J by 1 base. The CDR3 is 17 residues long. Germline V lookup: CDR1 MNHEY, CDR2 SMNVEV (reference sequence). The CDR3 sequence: CASSWDRGASGANVLTF. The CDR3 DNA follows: TGTGCCAGCAGTTGGGACAGGGGAGCTTCTGGGGCCAACGTCCTGACTTTC.